This T cell receptor beta chain emerged from a study of cytomegalovirus exposure and HLA in healthy donors. Overall study context: A previous analysis identified approximately 120 million unique TCR beta sequences derived from around 200 million T cells. The study, taken as a whole, reports: TCR beta V segments were, for the most part, productive about 87% or about 30% of the time in an earlier analysis.

The PCR used 60 Vbeta and 13 Jbeta primers. TCRdb's copy holds only in-frame clones and misses some; the assay was immunoSEQ multiplex PCR. The repertoire consists of more than 150,000 clones, with 80% occurring once and the leading ten covering approximately 6%. The CDR3 runs 16 residues. Germline values: CDR1 WSHSY, CDR2 SAAADI. V lost 0 bases and J lost 6; bases outside the gene matches: 6. Regarding this clone: The antigen is not known.

These donors, healthy bone marrow donors, were studied. The chain couples TRBV10-2 to TRBJ2-1; 9 bases agree with TRBD2. The TCR sequence derives from a man aged 35-49 years in good health and CMV-seropositive. What was sequenced was PBMCs. The CDR3 DNA follows: TGCGCCAGCAGTGAGTCGGAACTAGCGGGCCTCAATGAGCAGTTCTTC. Its protein is CASSESELAGLNEQFF.